The source of this T cell receptor beta chain is a study of Ad26.COV2.S vaccination and SARS-CoV-2 variants. Across the study: The donor belonged to the COV1001 Ad26.COV2.S trial arm. General study points: Measures of TCR breadth and depth may have fallen short of total T cell responses. Recipients of vaccine and of placebo showed similar breadth of their non-spike TCR repertoires. Substantial response breadth was reportedly seen for spike-specific CD8+ and CD4+ T cells after vaccination.

TCRdb keeps only in-frame clones here, not all; method: immunoSEQ multiplex PCR. The data contain about 220,000 clones, approximately 87% of them singletons. Treatment here: around 19 received Ad26.COV2.S at low or high dose, single or two shots; roughly five received placebo; per-sample allocation not given. The samples date from day 63 after the first vaccine or placebo injection. Concerning this clone itself: No antigen is known for it.

Sequencing was performed on peripheral blood, taken in a trial of Ad26.COV2.S vaccine versus placebo. The source of this sequence is a person aged 18-65 years who received the Ad26.COV2.S COVID-19 vaccine or a placebo.

Here the CDR3 reads CASSIATANYGYTF. The CDR3 DNA reads TGTGCCAGTAGTATAGCTACGGCTAACTATGGCTACACCTTC. This chain joins TRBV19 and TRBJ1-2, with unresolved D. The V and J ends lost 1 base and 0 bases respectively, with 6 bases between them. The CDR3 is 14 residues long. Germline V gene sequence: CDR1 LNHDA, CDR2 SQIVND (reference sequence).